The rows below give T cell receptor beta chains drawn from one sample of a study of shared clonotypes between healthy human individuals. The protocol was immunoSEQ multiplex PCR, while the TCRdb copy is restricted to in-frame clones and leaves out a portion. The sample carries millions of clones, 85% to 95% recorded once. The sample taken for sequencing was naive CD4+ T cells from PBMCs. The source of these receptors is a young man in good health. Some clones in this sample may be carry-over from other donors' samples. Both conserved end residues are part of each CDR3. Fields, in order: J gene, clone size, V gene, D gene, CDR3 DNA, CDR3 protein. A D gene is named only where the DNA matches it firmly. Rows give clone size only sometimes, using once, few, many, or a class for an expanded clone.

j_gene: TRBJ2-7
abundance: NA
v_gene: TRBV20-1
d_gene: NA
CDR3nt: TGCAGTGCAGCAGTGGGACCCCAGCAGTACTTC
CDR3aa: CSAAVGPQQYF

j_gene: TRBJ2-2
abundance: NA
v_gene: TRBV7-3
d_gene: TRBD2
CDR3nt: TGTGCCAGCAGCCCCCCCCTGGGCGGGAGGTCGTACACCGGGGAGCTGTTTTTT
CDR3aa: CASSPPLGGRSYTGELFF

j_gene: TRBJ2-6
abundance: NA
v_gene: TRBV11-2
d_gene: NA
CDR3nt: TGTGCCAGCAGCCTTCGTGCGTTCCTAGGGGCCAACGTCCTGACTTTC
CDR3aa: CASSLRAFLGANVLTF

j_gene: TRBJ2-1
abundance: NA
v_gene: TRBV10-2
d_gene: TRBD1
CDR3nt: TGCGCCAGCAGTGAGGGACAGGGGGGATACAATGAGCAGTTCTTC
CDR3aa: CASSEGQGGYNEQFF

j_gene: TRBJ1-2
abundance: once
v_gene: TRBV6-5
d_gene: TRBD1
CDR3nt: TGTGCCAGCAGTTACAGGGGACAGTCCTATGGCTACACCTTC
CDR3aa: CASSYRGQSYGYTF

j_gene: TRBJ2-1
abundance: NA
v_gene: TRBV14
d_gene: NA
CDR3nt: TGTGCCAGCAGCCAATCCTCACCACACAATGAGCGGTTCTTC
CDR3aa: CASSQSSPHNERFF

j_gene: TRBJ1-4
abundance: NA
v_gene: TRBV9
d_gene: TRBD1
CDR3nt: TGTGCCAGCAGCACGCGGGACAGAACTAATGAAAAACTGTTTTTT
CDR3aa: CASSTRDRTNEKLFF

j_gene: TRBJ2-3
abundance: once
v_gene: TRBV15
d_gene: NA
CDR3nt: TGTGCCACCAGCAGAGCCCAGGGTTATCCAGATACGCAGTATTTT
CDR3aa: CATSRAQGYPDTQYF

j_gene: TRBJ2-4
abundance: NA
v_gene: TRBV2
d_gene: NA
CDR3nt: TGTGCCAGCAGTGGGCCCTGGGGGCAAAACATTCAGTACTTC
CDR3aa: CASSGPWGQNIQYF

j_gene: TRBJ2-7
abundance: NA
v_gene: TRBV2
d_gene: TRBD1
CDR3nt: TGTGCCAGCATGCCCCGACAGGGGCCCTACGAGCAGTACTTC
CDR3aa: CASMPRQGPYEQYF

j_gene: TRBJ1-5
abundance: NA
v_gene: TRBV11-2
d_gene: NA
CDR3nt: TGTGCCAGCAGGCAAGGGGAGCCCCAGCATTTT
CDR3aa: CASRQGEPQHF

j_gene: TRBJ2-7
abundance: NA
v_gene: TRBV5-4
d_gene: TRBD1
CDR3nt: TGTGCCAGCAACCCGGACAGGGGAAAAGGCGAGCAGTACTTC
CDR3aa: CASNPDRGKGEQYF